The 3 T cell receptor beta chains reported below all come from one sample, sequenced in a study of CD8 T cells in ankylosing spondylitis. Study-level points and caveats: Made up of about eight highly homologous variants, a TCR beta motif appeared characteristic of ankylosing spondylitis blood.

These receptors have no identified antigens. MiXCR, applied by TCRdb to the 5' RACE reads, yields one record per CDR3 protein. The sample contains just under 550,000 distinct CDR3 sequences, 10% to 15% of which appear only once. The sample comprised blood, either unsorted or a sorted T cell fraction (not recorded which). Receptors originate from a male donor with ankylosing spondylitis.

Concerning this clonotype itself: A read error may be the cause here, since a much bigger clone is one base away. The chain joins TRBV12-3 or TRBV12-4 to TRBJ2-1; 8 bases fit TRBD1. The CDR3 extends over 13 amino acids. The CDR3 reads CACSLDRGARQFF. The CDR3 nucleotides are TGTGCCTGCAGTTTAGACAGGGGCGCTCGGCAGTTCTTC.

This clonotype was counted only a few times. The genes are TRBV6-1 and TRBJ2-6, with no clear D. There are 15 residues in the CDR3. Germline CDR1 is MNHNS and CDR2 is SASEGT. V was clipped by 1 base and J by 0 bases, with 4 bases between them. The CDR3 loop reads CASSEGYSGANVLTF. DNA for the CDR3: TGTGCCAGCAGTGAAGGTTACTCTGGGGCCAACGTCCTGACTTTC.

This clonotype was seen only a few times. V is TRBV24-1 and J is TRBJ2-1, with D unresolved. The CDR3 sequence is 16 residues long. Deletions cut 1 base from V and 0 bases from J, with 9 bases between. The V gene's germline CDR1 is KGHDR and CDR2 SFDVKD. The CDR3 DNA sequence: TGTGCCACCAGTGATTTCCCAGGACGCTCCTACAATGAGCAGTTCTTC. As protein: CATSDFPGRSYNEQFF.